These T cell receptor beta chains were read from a single sample in a study of CD8 T cells in ankylosing spondylitis. One entry per CDR3 protein, called by TCRdb with MiXCR from the 5' RACE reads. The table shows roughly 180,000 distinct CDR3 sequences, with around 9.6% occurring only once. Input material: blood, either unsorted or a sorted T cell fraction (not recorded which). All receptors come from a female donor with ankylosing spondylitis or in good health (not recorded which). Each CDR3 is given with its conserved first and last residue. The D gene is left open where the match is weak. Clone size is given for some rows only: seen once, a few or many times, or a class if the clone is expanded.

j_call d_call clone_size v_call cdr3_nt cdr3_aa
TRBJ2-3 TRBD1 NA TRBV2 TGTGCCAGCGGCCGGACAGGGGAGGACACAGATACGCAGTATTTT CASGRTGEDTDTQYF
TRBJ2-7 TRBD2 NA TRBV6-2/TRBV6-3 TGTGCCAGCAGTCCCACTAGCGACGAGCAGTACTTC CASSPTSDEQYF
TRBJ2-3 TRBD1 many TRBV29-1 TGCAGCGCCGTCGAGGGACAGGGGGCAGATACGCAGTATTTT CSAVEGQGADTQYF
TRBJ2-7 TRBD2 few TRBV30 TGTGCCTGGACTCTAGCGGGAGGGTACGAGCAGTACTTC CAWTLAGGYEQYF
TRBJ2-5 NA few TRBV7-8 TGTGCCAGCAGCCTACACCTACAGGAGGAGACCCAGTACTTC CASSLHLQEETQYF
TRBJ2-7 NA few TRBV19 TGTGCCAGTAGTATATCGGGCTCTCGCGAGCAGTACTTC CASSISGSREQYF
TRBJ2-1 NA many TRBV14 TGTGCCAGCAGCCAAGTGTGGGGTCTCTCCTACAATGAGCAGTTCTTC CASSQVWGLSYNEQFF
TRBJ2-1 TRBD2 many TRBV27 TGTGCCAGCAGTTTTAGCGGGCCGGCCTCCTACAATGAGCAGTTCTTC CASSFSGPASYNEQFF
TRBJ2-1 TRBD2 NA TRBV28 TGTGCCAGCAGTTTTCCCTCTCTAAGACTAGCGGGAAAGGGGAATGAGCAGTTCTTC CASSFPSLRLAGKGNEQFF
TRBJ2-7 TRBD1 many TRBV27 TGTGCCAGCAGTTGGACAGGTTCGAGCTCCTACGAGCAGTACTTC CASSWTGSSSYEQYF
TRBJ2-7 TRBD2 many TRBV7-6 TGTGCCAGCAGCTCAGAACCGGGACTAGCGGGAGACTACTACGAGCAGTACTTC CASSSEPGLAGDYYEQYF
TRBJ1-5 NA few TRBV11-2 TGTGCCAGCAGCACCGGGGGCGCAGGGCAGCCCCAGCATTTT CASSTGGAGQPQHF
TRBJ2-5 NA few TRBV28 TGTGCCAGCAGTTTATTGGGGGAGGTAGATGAGACCCAGTACTTC CASSLLGEVDETQYF
TRBJ2-1 NA NA TRBV6-2/TRBV6-3 TGTGCCAGCAGTACTAGTTATGAGCAGTTCTTC CASSTSYEQFF
TRBJ2-3 TRBD1 NA TRBV6-1 TGTGCCAGTCGACAGGGGGGAGTAGGGGCAGATACGCAGTATTTT CASRQGGVGADTQYF
TRBJ2-5 NA NA TRBV19 TGTGCCAGTAGTAGTGAATATGGCGGGATTCAAGAGACCCAGTACTTC CASSSEYGGIQETQYF
TRBJ2-7 TRBD2 NA TRBV4-2 TGTGCCAGCAGCCATTCAAGGGGGACTAGGAAACCAGGGGAGCAGTACTTC CASSHSRGTRKPGEQYF
TRBJ2-7 NA NA TRBV20-1 TGCAGTGCTAGTGGGCAGACCTACGAGCAGTACTTC CSASGQTYEQYF
TRBJ2-2 TRBD2 many TRBV4-2 TGTGCCAGCAGCCAAGACACTAGCGCCGGGGAGCTGTTTTTT CASSQDTSAGELFF
TRBJ1-1 TRBD1 many TRBV28 TGTGCCAGCAGTCTTACCCTGACAGGGAGGACTGAAGCTTTCTTT CASSLTLTGRTEAFF
TRBJ2-3 NA NA TRBV25-1 TGTGCCAGCAGCCATTACTCCACAGATACGCAGTATTTT CASSHYSTDTQYF
TRBJ2-1 NA NA TRBV5-4 TGTGCCAGCAGCCCTAGGACCCGGAACAATGAGCAGTTCTTC CASSPRTRNNEQFF
TRBJ2-7 NA NA TRBV28 TGTGCCAGCAGTTCGAGAGTAGCGGTCACCTACGAGCAGTACTTC CASSSRVAVTYEQYF
TRBJ1-5 NA few TRBV15 TGTGCCACCAGCACAACACCGGGCCGTGGGATCCATCAGCCCCAGCATTTT CATSTTPGRGIHQPQHF
TRBJ2-7 TRBD2 many TRBV6-2/TRBV6-3 TGTGCCAGCAGTCCCCTGCAACTAGCGGGAGAACACGAGCAGTACTTC CASSPLQLAGEHEQYF
TRBJ2-7 TRBD2 many TRBV5-5 TGTGCCAGCAGCATAGCGGGGTCAACCTACGAGCAGTACTTC CASSIAGSTYEQYF
TRBJ2-1 NA NA TRBV7-3 TGTGCCAGCAGCTTATATAGGGGGGACGGTGAGCAGTTCTTC CASSLYRGDGEQFF
TRBJ1-4 NA NA TRBV28 TGTGCCAGTTCTCCGGACGAGGGCTGGGAAAAACTGTTTTTT CASSPDEGWEKLFF
TRBJ2-7 NA few TRBV27 TGTGCCAGCAGTTTTGGGGTCAACCTTTACGAGCAGTACTTC CASSFGVNLYEQYF
TRBJ2-1 TRBD1 few TRBV15 TGTGCCACCAGCAGACCCTCAAGGACAGGGCTTTACAATGAGCAGTTCTTC CATSRPSRTGLYNEQFF
TRBJ2-7 NA NA TRBV29-1 TGCAGCGCTGAGGGCCAACCGCCTGAGCAGTACTTC CSAEGQPPEQYF
TRBJ2-1 TRBD2 few TRBV11-2 TGTGCCAGCAGCCTCTCGGGAGGGGCCCATGAGCAGTTCTTC CASSLSGGAHEQFF
TRBJ2-5 NA few TRBV6-2/TRBV6-3 TGTGCCAGCAGTCAAGAGACCCAGTACTTC CASSQETQYF
TRBJ2-5 NA NA TRBV7-2 TGTGCCAGCAGCCAATGGACGGATCAAGAGACCCAGTACTTC CASSQWTDQETQYF
TRBJ2-3 NA few TRBV5-1 TGCGCCAGCAGCTCCTATCCCACAGATACGCAGTATTTT CASSSYPTDTQYF